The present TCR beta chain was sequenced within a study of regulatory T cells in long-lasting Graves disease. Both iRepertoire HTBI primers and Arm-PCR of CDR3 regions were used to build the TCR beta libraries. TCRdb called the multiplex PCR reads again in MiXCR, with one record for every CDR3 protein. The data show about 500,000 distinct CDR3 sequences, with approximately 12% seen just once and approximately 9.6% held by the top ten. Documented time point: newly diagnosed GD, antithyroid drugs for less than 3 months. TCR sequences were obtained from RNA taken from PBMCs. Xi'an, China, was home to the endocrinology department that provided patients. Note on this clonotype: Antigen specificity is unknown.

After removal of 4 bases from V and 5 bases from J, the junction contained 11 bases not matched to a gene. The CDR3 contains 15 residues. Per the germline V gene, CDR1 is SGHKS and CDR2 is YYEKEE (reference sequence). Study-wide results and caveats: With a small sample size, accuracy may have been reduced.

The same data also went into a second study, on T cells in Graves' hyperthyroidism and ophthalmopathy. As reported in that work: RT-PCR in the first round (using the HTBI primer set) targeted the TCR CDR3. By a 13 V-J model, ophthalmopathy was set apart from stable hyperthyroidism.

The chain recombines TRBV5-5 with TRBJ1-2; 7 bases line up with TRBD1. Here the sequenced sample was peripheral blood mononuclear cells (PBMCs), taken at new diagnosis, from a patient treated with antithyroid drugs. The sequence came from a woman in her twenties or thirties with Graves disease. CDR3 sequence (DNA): TGTGCCAGCAGCAGTAGACAGGGCATTCAGTATGGCTACACCTTC. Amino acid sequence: CASSSRQGIQYGYTF.